Sequencing of this T cell receptor beta chain was carried out in a study of radiotherapy plus CTLA-4 blockade in lung cancer. This clone was seen only a few times. Assay: immunoSEQ multiplex PCR; the TCRdb copy retains only in-frame clones and omits some. The sample contains some 37,000 clones, 70% to 85% of which appear only once. The sequence was obtained from a human donor with non-small cell lung cancer who had stable disease on radiotherapy plus ipilimumab. The sequencing here drew on peripheral blood, taken from a patient treated with radiotherapy plus ipilimumab.

The CDR3 region has the DNA TGCGCCAGCAGCTTGGGGCCTGCCTCAACTAATGAAAAACTGTTTTTT. Its translation: CASSLGPASTNEKLFF. The genes are TRBV5-1 and TRBJ1-4; D is undetermined. Germline CDR1 SGHRS, CDR2 YFSETQ. Trimming pared 0 bases from V and 0 bases from J, leaving 9 bases between. The CDR3 runs to 16 residues.